The present TCR beta chain was sequenced within a study of blood T cell repertoires in COVID-19. Across the whole study: There were acute and convalescent COVID-19 samples, and they came from the United States, Italy and Spain.

Per the original methods: Scientists estimated how many nucleated cells there were by amplifying reference gene primers. Method: immunoSEQ multiplex PCR; TCRdb's copy keeps in-frame clones and lacks some. The V and J calls and clone size are taken from that table; D and trimming were inferred from the DNA. The sample records around 290,000 clones, 89% being singletons. Germline trimming cut 4 bases from V and 5 bases from J; bases unmatched to any gene: 3. Germline loops: CDR1 SGHRS, CDR2 YFSETQ. This CDR3 region has 13 residues. Cohorts were based on clinical histories the participants reported. Either two negative PCRs, clearance, or symptom resolution qualified Cohort 3 donors as recovered.

The sample comprised PBMCs or T cells enriched from blood (not recorded which). This chain connects TRBV5-1 to TRBJ2-5; 9 nucleotides match TRBD1. The sequence was obtained from a woman aged 40 to 55 who had recovered from COVID-19. The DNA for the CDR3 is TGCGCCAGCAGCGCCGGACAGGGGGAGACCCAGTACTTC. Translated: CASSAGQGETQYF. Full variable domain (missing parts from reference TRBV5-1 and TRBJ2-5): KAGVTQTPRYLIKTRGQQVTLSCSPISGHRSVSWYQQTPGQGLQFLFEYFSETQRNKGNFPGRFSGRQFSNSRSEMNVSTLELGDSALYLCASSAGQGETQYFGPGTRLLVL.